The sequence of this TCR beta chain was determined in a study of T-cell memory formation after mild COVID-19. Background on the study: TCR clusters largely stayed donor specific. The study, taken as a whole, reports: Clones that contracted from day 15 to 85 had balanced CD4/CD8; later expanders were CD4+ biased.

Germline loops: CDR1 SGHRS, CDR2 YFSETQ. This CDR3 contains 14 residues. Trimming left V 3 bases short and J 4 bases short, with 11 bases between. This clonotype showed up just a few times. The antigen remains unidentified. TCRdb re-analysed the 5' RACE reads in MiXCR, keeping a single row per CDR3 protein. This table holds a few hundred thousand distinct CDR3 sequences, 20% to 25% found once. V is TRBV5-1 and J is TRBJ2-1; D unclear. The TCR was taken from a young man who had mild COVID-19 (a few samples of this study predate the infection). Cell type and time point are not known. Sequencing was performed on PBMCs or a T cell subset sorted from them (not recorded which). As DNA, the CDR3 is TGCGCCAGCAGCTCTCCGTTGGGGTACAATGAGCAGTTCTTC. Encoded protein: CASSSPLGYNEQFF.